This T cell receptor (beta chain) comes out of a study of shared clonotypes between healthy human individuals. Study findings and constraints: What rarefaction showed was incomplete sorted-subset sequencing despite large depth.

About this clone: Its antigen is as yet unknown.

Germline V gene sequence: CDR1 SEHNR, CDR2 FQNEAQ (reference sequence). The V and J ends lost 5 bases and 5 bases, in that order; junction bases with no gene match: 10. This CDR3 has 15 residues. Study processing details: Because ImmunoSEQ provided only junction sequences with no quality scores, the filtering differed. The repertoire was sequenced with immunoSEQ multiplex PCR; TCRdb's copy has only in-frame clones and lacks some. V and J calls plus clone size are reproduced from that table; the DNA served to infer D and trimming. The sample yields approximately 2.1 million clones, more than 80% seen once.

The sequencing sample was made of naive CD4+ T cells from PBMCs. Subset given: CD45RA+ positively selected. This chain links TRBV7-9 with TRBJ2-5, with 8 bases that match TRBD1. The TCR comes from a young man in good health. Some clones in this sample may be carry-over from other donors' samples. The CDR3 coding sequence is TGTGCCAGCAGCCGGGGGACAGGCCGGGGGGAGACCCAGTACTTC. Its protein product is CASSRGTGRGETQYF.